Listed here are 2 T cell receptor beta chains from one sample, sequenced in a study of identical twins. TCRdb itself ran the 5' RACE reads through MiXCR, one entry per CDR3 protein. The data hold approximately 210,000 distinct CDR3 sequences, with under 8.5% observed a single time. These data were also filed under a second study, of T cells expressing NK-cell markers.

Sequencing was done on a sample of CD8+ T cells sorted from blood. The receptors shown here come from a woman in her late teens or twenties in good health.

In this sample, this clonotype turned up a few times. The V call is TRBV6-2 or TRBV6-3, the J call TRBJ2-5; D might be TRBD1 (6 bases). Germline V gives CDR1 MNHEY, CDR2 SVGEGT. This CDR3 region has 15 residues. Trimming took 7 bases from V and 5 from J, leaving 20 bases between them. In DNA form, the CDR3 reads TGTGCCAGCACCCGCTTCCGGACAGCCTGGGAGACCCAGTACTTC. Its protein product is CASTRFRTAWETQYF.

This clonotype was picked up a small number of times. The chain combines TRBV2 with TRBJ1-2; D is ambiguous. CDR1 is SNHLY, CDR2 FYNNEI, per germline. The CDR3 runs to 13 residues. V was trimmed by 4 bases and J by 8 bases, leaving 14 bases between them. The DNA of the CDR3 is TGTGCCAGCAGTGGCAGGCCTATGAAGGGCTACACCTTC. Amino acid sequence: CASSGRPMKGYTF.